These T cell receptor beta chains were read from a single sample in a study of T cell repertoires in cytomegalovirus infection. TCRdb fed the reads into MiXCR, producing one record per CDR3 protein. The sample records fewer than 350,000 distinct CDR3 sequences, about 28% being singletons. No cognate antigen is known for these TCRs. Here the sequenced sample was cultured PBMCs, taken from culture after CMV antigen stimulation. These receptors were taken from a human donor in good health (CMV status not recorded). Some clones in this sample may be carry-over from other donors' samples. The CDR3 runs from the conserved cysteine through the conserved F or W. The order of the fields is clone size, D gene, J gene, V gene, CDR3 protein, CDR3 DNA. D genes are given only for firm matches. A clone size is listed for some rows: how often the clone was seen (once, few, many), or a class if it is expanded.

clone size: -
D gene: -
J gene: TRBJ2-4
V gene: TRBV11-2
CDR3 protein: CASSYRGALAKNIQYF
CDR3 DNA: TGTGCCAGCAGTTATAGGGGGGCTTTAGCCAAAAACATTCAGTACTTC

clone size: few
D gene: TRBD2
J gene: TRBJ2-1
V gene: TRBV20-1
CDR3 protein: CSASGLAAYNEQFF
CDR3 DNA: TGCAGTGCTTCTGGACTAGCGGCCTACAATGAGCAGTTCTTC

clone size: many
D gene: TRBD2
J gene: TRBJ2-1
V gene: TRBV7-8
CDR3 protein: CASSPGLEPSYNEQFF
CDR3 DNA: TGTGCCAGCAGCCCGGGACTAGAGCCCTCCTACAATGAGCAGTTCTTC

clone size: -
D gene: -
J gene: TRBJ1-2
V gene: TRBV7-9
CDR3 protein: CASSQEDYGYTF
CDR3 DNA: TGTGCCAGCAGCCAAGAGGACTATGGCTACACCTTC

clone size: -
D gene: TRBD2
J gene: TRBJ2-7
V gene: TRBV23-1
CDR3 protein: CASSQYIRTSGIHEQYF
CDR3 DNA: TGCGCCAGCAGTCAATACATACGGACTAGCGGAATACACGAGCAGTACTTC

clone size: -
D gene: -
J gene: TRBJ1-5
V gene: TRBV7-2
CDR3 protein: CASSTGGHSVNQPQHF
CDR3 DNA: TGTGCCAGCAGCACGGGGGGACATTCGGTCAATCAGCCCCAGCATTTT

clone size: -
D gene: -
J gene: TRBJ2-7
V gene: TRBV20-1
CDR3 protein: CSARDRTAQIEQYF
CDR3 DNA: TGCAGTGCTAGAGACAGGACAGCTCAGATAGAGCAGTACTTC

clone size: -
D gene: -
J gene: TRBJ1-3
V gene: TRBV7-2
CDR3 protein: CASSFEIPPLYF
CDR3 DNA: TGTGCCAGCAGCTTTGAGATCCCCCCTCTATATTTT

clone size: -
D gene: -
J gene: TRBJ1-5
V gene: TRBV28
CDR3 protein: CASSLTATNQPQHF
CDR3 DNA: TGTGCCAGCTCTTTAACAGCAACCAATCAGCCCCAGCATTTT

clone size: few
D gene: -
J gene: TRBJ2-3
V gene: TRBV4-2
CDR3 protein: CASSQGNPPGGTQYF
CDR3 DNA: TGTGCCAGCAGCCAAGGAAACCCGCCCGGTGGTACGCAGTATTTT

clone size: -
D gene: TRBD2
J gene: TRBJ2-5
V gene: TRBV6-1
CDR3 protein: CAIWTRYQETQYF
CDR3 DNA: TGTGCCATCTGGACTAGGTACCAAGAGACCCAGTACTTC

clone size: -
D gene: -
J gene: TRBJ1-2
V gene: TRBV4-1
CDR3 protein: CASSPLLASGTNYGYTF
CDR3 DNA: TGCGCCAGCAGCCCGTTACTGGCTTCAGGGACTAACTATGGCTACACCTTC

clone size: many
D gene: TRBD1
J gene: TRBJ2-7
V gene: TRBV7-9
CDR3 protein: CASSPQGTGNPYEQYF
CDR3 DNA: TGTGCCAGCAGCCCGCAAGGGACAGGGAACCCCTACGAGCAGTACTTC

clone size: few
D gene: -
J gene: TRBJ1-1
V gene: TRBV27
CDR3 protein: CASSASGLTEAFF
CDR3 DNA: TGTGCCAGCAGCGCTTCAGGGCTCACTGAAGCTTTCTTT

clone size: -
D gene: -
J gene: TRBJ2-7
V gene: TRBV12-3/TRBV12-4
CDR3 protein: CASSGPPSYAYEQYF
CDR3 DNA: TGTGCCAGCAGTGGACCTCCGAGCTATGCCTACGAGCAGTACTTC

clone size: -
D gene: -
J gene: TRBJ2-6
V gene: TRBV6-1
CDR3 protein: CASKALGANVLTF
CDR3 DNA: TGTGCCAGCAAAGCTCTGGGGGCCAACGTCCTGACTTTC

clone size: few
D gene: TRBD2
J gene: TRBJ2-2
V gene: TRBV11-2
CDR3 protein: CASSSLGSGGWNTGELFF
CDR3 DNA: TGTGCCAGCAGCTCCCTTGGTAGCGGGGGATGGAACACCGGGGAGCTGTTTTTT

clone size: -
D gene: -
J gene: TRBJ1-2
V gene: TRBV6-2/TRBV6-3
CDR3 protein: CASSGLGYTF
CDR3 DNA: TGTGCCAGCTCCGGGTTGGGCTACACCTTC

clone size: -
D gene: -
J gene: TRBJ1-6
V gene: TRBV19
CDR3 protein: CASSMGRGSPLHF
CDR3 DNA: TGTGCCAGTAGTATGGGCAGGGGTTCACCCCTCCACTTT

clone size: few
D gene: TRBD2
J gene: TRBJ2-1
V gene: TRBV15
CDR3 protein: CATSRHGTSGRDEQFF
CDR3 DNA: TGTGCCACCAGCAGGCACGGGACTAGCGGGAGGGATGAGCAGTTCTTC

clone size: -
D gene: -
J gene: TRBJ2-1
V gene: TRBV7-9
CDR3 protein: CASSPGGGLGIYNEQFF
CDR3 DNA: TGTGCCAGCAGCCCAGGGGGGGGCTTGGGGATATACAATGAGCAGTTCTTC

clone size: -
D gene: TRBD2
J gene: TRBJ2-1
V gene: TRBV7-6
CDR3 protein: CASSQASGSYNEQFF
CDR3 DNA: TGTGCCAGCAGCCAGGCTAGCGGGAGTTACAATGAGCAGTTCTTC

clone size: few
D gene: -
J gene: TRBJ1-5
V gene: TRBV20-1
CDR3 protein: CSARGVEGNQPQHF
CDR3 DNA: TGCAGTGCTAGAGGGGTTGAGGGCAATCAGCCCCAGCATTTT

clone size: -
D gene: -
J gene: TRBJ1-5
V gene: TRBV7-9
CDR3 protein: CASSFSGNQPQHF
CDR3 DNA: TGTGCCAGCAGCTTCTCAGGGAATCAGCCCCAGCATTTT

clone size: -
D gene: -
J gene: TRBJ2-7
V gene: TRBV24-1
CDR3 protein: CATSEMGLFYEQYF
CDR3 DNA: TGTGCCACCAGTGAGATGGGACTTTTCTACGAGCAGTACTTC

clone size: -
D gene: TRBD2
J gene: TRBJ2-1
V gene: TRBV27
CDR3 protein: CASSLRTSGSYNEQFF
CDR3 DNA: TGTGCCAGCAGTTTAAGGACTAGCGGGAGTTACAATGAGCAGTTCTTC

clone size: few
D gene: -
J gene: TRBJ2-7
V gene: TRBV5-6
CDR3 protein: CASTPSGGGSYEQYF
CDR3 DNA: TGTGCCAGCACCCCCAGTGGTGGCGGCTCCTACGAGCAGTACTTC

clone size: many
D gene: -
J gene: TRBJ1-2
V gene: TRBV2
CDR3 protein: CASQRMGFTNYGYTF
CDR3 DNA: TGTGCCAGCCAAAGGATGGGATTCACTAACTATGGCTACACCTTC

clone size: -
D gene: -
J gene: TRBJ1-3
V gene: TRBV3-1
CDR3 protein: CASSQKRGDSGNTIYF
CDR3 DNA: TGTGCCAGCAGCCAAAAAAGGGGCGACTCTGGAAACACCATATATTTT

clone size: many
D gene: TRBD1
J gene: TRBJ1-5
V gene: TRBV7-8
CDR3 protein: CASSLRDRDSVSNQPQHF
CDR3 DNA: TGTGCCAGCAGCTTACGGGACAGGGATTCAGTCTCCAATCAGCCCCAGCATTTT

clone size: -
D gene: -
J gene: TRBJ2-7
V gene: TRBV2
CDR3 protein: CASNPGATYEQYF
CDR3 DNA: TGTGCCAGCAACCCTGGGGCTACATACGAGCAGTACTTC

clone size: -
D gene: TRBD2
J gene: TRBJ2-3
V gene: TRBV11-2
CDR3 protein: CASSLVAGVNTQYF
CDR3 DNA: TGTGCCAGCAGCTTAGTCGCGGGGGTAAATACGCAGTATTTT

clone size: -
D gene: -
J gene: TRBJ2-1
V gene: TRBV9
CDR3 protein: CASSVNQGLEQFF
CDR3 DNA: TGTGCCAGCAGCGTGAACCAGGGTCTTGAGCAGTTCTTC